A single sample gave rise to the 4 T cell receptor beta chains below, sequenced in a study of OX40 agonist ivuxolimab in advanced cancers. Sequencing used immunoSEQ multiplex PCR; TCRdb keeps in-frame clones, though not all of them. The table includes around 80,000 clones, 94% detected once. The sample was CD4+ or CD8+ T cells sorted from blood, taken in a trial of the OX40 agonist ivuxolimab. The receptors derive from an adult with an advanced solid tumor such as melanoma, head and neck, liver or kidney cancer.

V gene TRBV19 combines with J gene TRBJ2-3; 8 bases line up with TRBD2. The V gene end was trimmed by 4 bases and the J gene end by 8 bases; junction bases not matched to a gene: 20. Per germline, CDR1 LNHDA and CDR2 SQIVND (reference sequence). CDR3 length: 18 residues. CDR3 nucleotides: TGTGCCAGTAGTAGGAGGGACCGAGCGGGAGTGGGTGAAGGTACGCAGTATTTT. Translating it yields CASSRRDRAGVGEGTQYF. Drawing the rest from reference TRBV19 and TRBJ2-3, the complete variable domain is DGGITQSPKYLFRKEGQNVTLSCEQNLNHDAMYWYRQDPGQGLRLIYYSQIVNDFQKGDIAEGYSVSREKKESFPLTVTSAQKNPTAFYLCASSRRDRAGVGEGTQYFGPGTRLTVL.

The chain employs TRBV6-6 and TRBJ1-1; D possibly corresponds to TRBD1 (5 bases). CDR3 size: 14 residues. Germline V CDR1 and CDR2: MNHNY, SVGAGI (reference sequence). The germline V and J ends were trimmed by 4 bases and 4 bases, with 13 bases remaining between them. This CDR3 reads CASSFGGSPTEAFF. In nucleotides, the CDR3 is TGTGCCAGCAGTTTTGGGGGGTCGCCCACTGAAGCTTTCTTT.

This clone was seen just once. V is TRBV4-3 and J is TRBJ1-2; D may be TRBD1 (5 bases). CDR1 and CDR2 (germline): LGHNA, YSLEER. Between the trimmed V and J ends, which lost 1 base and 8 bases, there was a span of 23 bases. The CDR3 spans 17 residues. The chain's CDR3 is CASSQAPPGQRVEGYTF. DNA of the CDR3: TGCGCCAGCAGCCAAGCACCTCCGGGGCAGAGGGTTGAGGGCTACACCTTC.

CDR3 residues: CASSPSGRYEQYF. The DNA of the CDR3 is TGTGCCAGCAGCCCCAGTGGGCGGTACGAGCAGTACTTC. J is TRBJ2-7 and V is TRBV16; the D is unclear. Germline values: CDR1 KGHSY, CDR2 FQNENV. V shed 4 bases and J shed 4 bases, with 11 bases lying between them. The CDR3 consists of 13 residues.